This T cell receptor (beta chain) was profiled in a study of regulatory dendritic cells for organ transplantation. Overall study results and limits: Mature dendritic cells appeared to drive more memory CD8+ clonal expansion than regulatory ones.

The protocol was immunoSEQ multiplex PCR, while the TCRdb copy is restricted to in-frame clones and leaves out a portion. The sample records 34,000 or so clones, less than 90% being singletons. This CDR3 comprises 14 residues. Germline V gene sequence: CDR1 SEHNR, CDR2 FQNEAQ (reference sequence). The V gene end was trimmed by 7 bases and the J gene end by 4 bases; junction bases not matched to a gene: 5. On this clone itself: The antigen is undetermined.

This rearrangement joins TRBV7-9 to TRBJ2-3; 10 bases are shared with TRBD2. Sequencing was performed on naive CD4+ T cells from blood. Noted subset: CD45RA+ naive T cells. This TCR was recovered from a human donor in good health. CDR3 sequence reads: CASIGLAGADTQYF. CDR3 DNA: TGTGCCAGCATTGGGCTAGCGGGAGCAGATACGCAGTATTTT.